This TCR beta chain was documented in a study of OX40 agonist ivuxolimab in advanced cancers. Study details: Mean age approximately 61 years, range roughly 23 to 79; roughly 82% male.

The V gene end was trimmed by 5 bases and the J gene end by 7 bases; junction bases not matched to a gene: 7. The CDR3 consists of 15 residues. CDR1 and CDR2 from the germline V gene are SGHTA and FQGNSA. Note on this clone: Its specificity is not known.

Study-level points and caveats: Antigen specificity remained undetermined for the expanded peripheral T cells.

The repertoire was sequenced with immunoSEQ multiplex PCR; TCRdb's copy has only in-frame clones and lacks some. This table has 75,000 to 100,000 clones, more than 80% appearing once. The sequencing here drew on CD4+ or CD8+ T cells sorted from blood, taken in a trial of the OX40 agonist ivuxolimab. The sequence derives from an adult with an advanced solid tumor such as melanoma, head and neck, liver or kidney cancer. The rearrangement joins TRBV7-2 to TRBJ1-6; 8 nucleotides align to TRBD1. In DNA, the CDR3 is TGTGCCAGCAGCCCGCAACAGGGGGGGAATTCACCCCTCCACTTT. Protein: CASSPQQGGNSPLHF.